The rows below give T cell receptor beta chains drawn from one sample of a study of T-cell memory formation after mild COVID-19. Via MiXCR, TCRdb re-called the 5' RACE reads, giving one row per CDR3 protein. In the table there are 350,000 to 450,000 distinct CDR3 sequences, 14% of which are singletons. The sequencing sample was made of PBMCs or a T cell subset sorted from them (not recorded which). The receptor source for this set is a man aged 18 to 29 who had mild COVID-19 (a few samples of this study predate the infection). Cell type and time point are not known. Both conserved end residues are part of each CDR3. A D gene is named only where the DNA matches it firmly. Not every row has a clone size; where given, it reads once, few, many or a size class.

V	length	size	D	J	DNA	CDR3
TRBV20-1	16	.	.	TRBJ2-3	TGCAGTGCACCCGGGACAATATCTTTCTGGCCAGATACGCAGTATTTT	CSAPGTISFWPDTQYF
TRBV27	18	few	TRBD1	TRBJ1-5	TGTGCCAGCACCCCTAGGGGGACAGGGCATTTGGGCAATCAGCCCCAGCATTTT	CASTPRGTGHLGNQPQHF
TRBV20-1	12	few	.	TRBJ1-5	TGCAGTGCTAATGAAGGAGGGCAGCCCCAGCATTTT	CSANEGGQPQHF
TRBV28	16	few	TRBD1	TRBJ1-4	TGTGCCAGCAGTTACCCGAAACAGGGGGCGCGTGAAAAACTGTTTTTT	CASSYPKQGAREKLFF
TRBV2	15	few	.	TRBJ1-6	TGTGCCAGCAGAGACAGGAGCTCCTATAATTCACCCCTCCACTTT	CASRDRSSYNSPLHF
TRBV7-2	14	many	TRBD2	TRBJ2-7	TGTGCCAGCATGGTCGGCGGGGGGGCCTTCGAGCAGTACTTC	CASMVGGGAFEQYF
TRBV10-1	14	.	TRBD1	TRBJ2-7	TGCGCCAGCAGTGGACAGGGTAGCCCCTACGAGCAGTACTTC	CASSGQGSPYEQYF
TRBV5-1	14	.	.	TRBJ2-2	TGCGCCAGCAGCTTGGTTCACAACACCGGGGAGCTGTTTTTT	CASSLVHNTGELFF
TRBV5-6	15	.	.	TRBJ1-2	TGTGCCAGCAGCTTGGGGCAGGGGCTGCCCTATGGCTACACCTTC	CASSLGQGLPYGYTF
TRBV7-8	13	few	.	TRBJ2-7	TGTGCCAGCAGCCGGTCAAAGGATGGAGAGCAGTACTTC	CASSRSKDGEQYF
TRBV19	13	.	.	TRBJ2-1	TGTGCCAGTAGTATACGGGGGGCGGATGAGCAGTTCTTC	CASSIRGADEQFF
TRBV20-1	12	many	.	TRBJ1-2	TGCAGTGCCGCGGCGGACAGCTATGGCTACACCTTC	CSAAADSYGYTF
TRBV28	11	few	.	TRBJ2-2	TGTGCCAGCAAGGGCGCCGGGGAGCTGTTTTTT	CASKGAGELFF
TRBV20-1	15	many	TRBD1	TRBJ1-4	TGCAGTGCTAGACATGGGACAGGGAATGCTGAAAAACTGTTTTTT	CSARHGTGNAEKLFF
TRBV28	14	.	TRBD1	TRBJ2-1	TGTGCCAGCAGTTTGAGGGGGCTTGACAATGAGCAGTTCTTC	CASSLRGLDNEQFF
TRBV7-9	17	few	.	TRBJ1-1	TGTGCCAGCAGCGAACCAACCGCCAGGGCGGCGGGCACTGAAGCTTTCTTT	CASSEPTARAAGTEAFF
TRBV19	13	few	.	TRBJ2-2	TGTGCCAGTATCTCGGGTGGTCGCGGGGAGCTGTTTTTT	CASISGGRGELFF
TRBV3-1	13	many	.	TRBJ1-1	TGTGCCAGCAGCCGACAGGTTCCCACTGAAGCTTTCTTT	CASSRQVPTEAFF
TRBV6-2/TRBV6-3	16	.	TRBD1	TRBJ2-7	TGTGCCAGCAGTTACAACGGACAGGGGAACACCTACGAGCAGTACTTC	CASSYNGQGNTYEQYF